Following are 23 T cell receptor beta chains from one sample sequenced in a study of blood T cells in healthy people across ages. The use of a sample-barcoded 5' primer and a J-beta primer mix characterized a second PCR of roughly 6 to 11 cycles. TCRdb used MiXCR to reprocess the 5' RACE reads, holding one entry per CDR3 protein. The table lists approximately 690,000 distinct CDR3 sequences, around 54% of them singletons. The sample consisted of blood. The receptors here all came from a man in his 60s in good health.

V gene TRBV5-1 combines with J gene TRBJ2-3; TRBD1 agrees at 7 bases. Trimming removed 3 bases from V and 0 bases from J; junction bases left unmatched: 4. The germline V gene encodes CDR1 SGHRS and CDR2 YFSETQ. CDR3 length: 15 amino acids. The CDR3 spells CASSSDRTSTDTQYF. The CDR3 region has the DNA TGCGCCAGCAGCTCGGACAGGACTAGCACAGATACGCAGTATTTT.

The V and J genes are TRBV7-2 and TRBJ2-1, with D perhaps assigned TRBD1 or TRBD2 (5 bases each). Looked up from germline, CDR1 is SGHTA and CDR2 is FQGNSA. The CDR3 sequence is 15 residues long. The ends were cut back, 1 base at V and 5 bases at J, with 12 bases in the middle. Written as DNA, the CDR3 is TGTGCCAGCAGCTTAGTCACGGGGCCCAACAATGAGCAGTTCTTC. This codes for CASSLVTGPNNEQFF. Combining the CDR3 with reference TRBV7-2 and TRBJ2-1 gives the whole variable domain GAGVSQSPSNKVTEKGKDVELRCDPISGHTALYWYRQSLGQGLEFLIYFQGNSAPDKSGLPSDRFSAERTGGSVSTLTIQRTQQEDSAVYLCASSLVTGPNNEQFFGPGTRLTVL.

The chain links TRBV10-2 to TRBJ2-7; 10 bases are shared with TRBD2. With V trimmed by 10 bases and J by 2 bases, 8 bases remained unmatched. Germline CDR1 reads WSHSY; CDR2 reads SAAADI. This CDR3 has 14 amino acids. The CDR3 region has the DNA TGCGCCACCGGTATAGCGGGGGGCCCCTACGAGCAGTACTTC. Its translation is CATGIAGGPYEQYF.

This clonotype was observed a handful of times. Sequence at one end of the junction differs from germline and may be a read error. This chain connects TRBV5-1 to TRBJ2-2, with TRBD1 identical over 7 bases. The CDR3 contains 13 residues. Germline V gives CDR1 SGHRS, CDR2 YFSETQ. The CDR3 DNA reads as TGTGCCAGCAGTTTACAGGGGACCGGGGAGCTGTTTTTT. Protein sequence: CASSLQGTGELFF.

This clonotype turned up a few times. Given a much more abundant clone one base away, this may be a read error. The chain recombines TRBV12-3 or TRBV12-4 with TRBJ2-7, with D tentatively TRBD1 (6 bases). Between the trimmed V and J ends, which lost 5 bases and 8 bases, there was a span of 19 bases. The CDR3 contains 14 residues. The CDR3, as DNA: TGTGCCAGCAGTGTCACAGGGCCGTCTAATCAGCAGTACTTC. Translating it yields CASSVTGPSNQQYF.

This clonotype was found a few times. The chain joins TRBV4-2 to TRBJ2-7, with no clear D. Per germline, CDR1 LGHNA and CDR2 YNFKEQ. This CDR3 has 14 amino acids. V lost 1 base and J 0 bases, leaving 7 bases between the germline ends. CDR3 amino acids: CASSQVANSYEQYF. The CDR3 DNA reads TGTGCCAGCAGCCAAGTGGCTAACTCCTACGAGCAGTACTTC.

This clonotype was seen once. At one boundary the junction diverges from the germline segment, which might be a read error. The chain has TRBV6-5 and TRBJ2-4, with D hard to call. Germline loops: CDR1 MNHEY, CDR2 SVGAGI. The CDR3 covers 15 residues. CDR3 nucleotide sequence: TGTGCCAGCTCCCCCAGTTGGGCAGCCGAAAACATTCAGTACTTC. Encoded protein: CASSPSWAAENIQYF.

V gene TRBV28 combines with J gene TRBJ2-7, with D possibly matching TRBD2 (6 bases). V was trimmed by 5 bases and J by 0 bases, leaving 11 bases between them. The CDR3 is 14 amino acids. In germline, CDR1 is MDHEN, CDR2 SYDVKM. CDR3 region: CASSPGDLSYEQYF. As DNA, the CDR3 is TGTGCCAGCAGTCCGGGGGACCTCTCCTACGAGCAGTACTTC. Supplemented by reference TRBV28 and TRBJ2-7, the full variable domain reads DVKVTQSSRYLVKRTGEKVFLECVQDMDHENMFWYRQDPGLGLRLIYFSYDVKMKEKGDIPEGYSVSREKKERFSLILESASTNQTSMYLCASSPGDLSYEQYFGPGTRLTVT.

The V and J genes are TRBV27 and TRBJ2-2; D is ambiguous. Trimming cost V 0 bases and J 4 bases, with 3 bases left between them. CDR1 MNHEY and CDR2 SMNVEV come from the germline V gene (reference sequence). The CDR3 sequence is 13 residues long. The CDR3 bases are TGTGCCAGCAGTTTATCTAGCACCGGGGAGCTGTTTTTT. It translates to CASSLSSTGELFF.

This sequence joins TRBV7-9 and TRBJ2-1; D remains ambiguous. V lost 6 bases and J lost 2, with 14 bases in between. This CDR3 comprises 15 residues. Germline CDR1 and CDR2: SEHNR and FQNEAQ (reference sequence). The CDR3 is CASSLVVGTYNEQFF. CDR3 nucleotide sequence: TGTGCCAGCAGTCTAGTGGTAGGAACCTACAATGAGCAGTTCTTC.

CDR3 sequence reads: CASSPTSGGNYEQYF. CDR3 in DNA: TGTGCCAGCTCACCGACTAGCGGGGGCAACTACGAGCAGTACTTC. The rearrangement links TRBV18 to TRBJ2-7, with 12 bases aligning to TRBD2. Germline CDR1 KGHSH, CDR2 LQKENI. CDR3 length: 15 residues. J lost 3 bases, V lost 3 bases, and 3 bases had no gene match.

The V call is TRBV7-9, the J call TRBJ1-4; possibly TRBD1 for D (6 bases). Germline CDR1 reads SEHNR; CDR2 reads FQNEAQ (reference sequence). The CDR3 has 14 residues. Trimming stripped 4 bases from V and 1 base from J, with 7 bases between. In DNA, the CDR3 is TGTGCCAGCAGCTCAGGGGTAACTAATGAAAAACTGTTTTTT. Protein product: CASSSGVTNEKLFF.

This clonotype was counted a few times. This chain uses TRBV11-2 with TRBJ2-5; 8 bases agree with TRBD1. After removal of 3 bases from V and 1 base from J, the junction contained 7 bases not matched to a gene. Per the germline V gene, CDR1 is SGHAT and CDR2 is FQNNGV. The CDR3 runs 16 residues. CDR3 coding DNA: TGTGCCAGCAGCTTGAACACAGGGGGACCCCAAGAGACCCAGTACTTC. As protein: CASSLNTGGPQETQYF.

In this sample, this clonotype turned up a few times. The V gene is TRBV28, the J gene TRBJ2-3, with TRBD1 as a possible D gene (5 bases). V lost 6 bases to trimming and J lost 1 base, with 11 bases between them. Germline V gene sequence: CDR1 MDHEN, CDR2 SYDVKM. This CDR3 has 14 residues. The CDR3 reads CASRFGAGTDTQYF. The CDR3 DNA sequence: TGTGCCAGCAGGTTTGGGGCTGGCACAGATACGCAGTATTTT.

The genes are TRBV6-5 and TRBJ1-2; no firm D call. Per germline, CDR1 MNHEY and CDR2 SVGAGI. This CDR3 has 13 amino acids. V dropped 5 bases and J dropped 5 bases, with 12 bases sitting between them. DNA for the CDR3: TGTGCCAGCAGTCCCCGTTTGGGGTATGGCTACACCTTC. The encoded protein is CASSPRLGYGYTF.

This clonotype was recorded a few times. The CDR3 spells CASSQGLAYNEQFF. The CDR3 DNA follows: TGTGCCAGCAGCCAGGGACTAGCGTACAATGAGCAGTTCTTC. This rearrangement joins TRBV7-2 to TRBJ2-1; 10 nucleotides align to TRBD2. CDR3 length: 14 amino acids. V shed 5 bases and J 4 bases; nucleotides not matched to a gene: 2. Germline CDR1 is SGHTA and CDR2 is FQGNSA.

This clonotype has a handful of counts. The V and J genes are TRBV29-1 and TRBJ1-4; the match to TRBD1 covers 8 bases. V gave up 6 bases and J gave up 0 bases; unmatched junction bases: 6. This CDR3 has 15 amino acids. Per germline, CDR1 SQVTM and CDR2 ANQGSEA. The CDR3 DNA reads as TGCAGCGTCAACGGACAGGGAGCAACTAATGAAAAACTGTTTTTT. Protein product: CSVNGQGATNEKLFF.

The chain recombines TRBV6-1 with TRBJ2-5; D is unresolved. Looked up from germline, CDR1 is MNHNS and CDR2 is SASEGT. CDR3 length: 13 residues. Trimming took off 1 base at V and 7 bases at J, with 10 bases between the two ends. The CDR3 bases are TGTGCCAGCAGTGAAGAGGGCCCCCGGACCCAGTACTTC. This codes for CASSEEGPRTQYF.

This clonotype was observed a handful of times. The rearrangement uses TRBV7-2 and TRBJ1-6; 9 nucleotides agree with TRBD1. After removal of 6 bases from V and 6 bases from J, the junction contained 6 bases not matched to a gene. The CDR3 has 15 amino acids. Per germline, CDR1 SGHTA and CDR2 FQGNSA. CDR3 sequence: CASRARTGVNSPLHF. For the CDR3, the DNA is TGTGCCAGCAGGGCCAGGACAGGGGTTAATTCACCCCTCCACTTT.

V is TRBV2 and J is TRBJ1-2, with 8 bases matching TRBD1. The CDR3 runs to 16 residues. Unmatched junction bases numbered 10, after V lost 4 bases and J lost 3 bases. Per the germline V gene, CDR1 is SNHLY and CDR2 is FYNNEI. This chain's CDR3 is CASSVSPGGLDYGYTF. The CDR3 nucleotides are TGTGCCAGCAGTGTAAGTCCAGGGGGCCTGGACTATGGCTACACCTTC.

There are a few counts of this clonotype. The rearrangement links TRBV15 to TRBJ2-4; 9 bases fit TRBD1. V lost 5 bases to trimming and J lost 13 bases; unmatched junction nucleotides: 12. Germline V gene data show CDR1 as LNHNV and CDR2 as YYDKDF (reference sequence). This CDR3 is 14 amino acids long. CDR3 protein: CATSAGTGYREQYF. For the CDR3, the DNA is TGTGCCACCAGCGCCGGGACAGGGTACAGAGAGCAGTACTTC.

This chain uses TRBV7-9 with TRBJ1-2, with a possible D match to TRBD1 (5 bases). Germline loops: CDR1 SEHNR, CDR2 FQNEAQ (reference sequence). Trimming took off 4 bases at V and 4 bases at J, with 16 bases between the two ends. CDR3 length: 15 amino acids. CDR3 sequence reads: CASSSPLTGGYGYTF. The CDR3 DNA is TGTGCCAGCAGCTCCCCGCTCACCGGGGGCTATGGCTACACCTTC.

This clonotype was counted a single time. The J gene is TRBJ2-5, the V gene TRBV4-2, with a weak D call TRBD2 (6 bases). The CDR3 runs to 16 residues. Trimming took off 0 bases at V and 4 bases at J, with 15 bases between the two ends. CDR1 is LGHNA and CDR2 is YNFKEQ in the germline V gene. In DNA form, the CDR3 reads TGTGCCAGCAGCCAAGAGATCGGGAGAGGCGGAGAGACCCAGTACTTC. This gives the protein CASSQEIGRGGETQYF.